This T cell receptor (beta chain) was captured in a study of T cells in Graves' hyperthyroidism and ophthalmopathy. TCR beta CDR3 regions were amplified from RNA. The TCR CDR3 was amplified in a first-round RT-PCR using the HTBI primer set. Using its own MiXCR run on the multiplex PCR reads, TCRdb lists one record per CDR3 protein. Of roughly 500,000 distinct CDR3 sequences in the sample, just over 45% are singletons; the top ten hold around 19%. Researchers barred patients who had uncontrolled infection, other autoimmune disease, pregnancy or lactation. Diagnostic assessment was based on clinical symptoms, serum thyroxine and TRAb, thyroid ultrasound and orbital computed tomography. V lost 5 bases to trimming and J lost 3 bases; unmatched junction nucleotides: 9. The CDR3 runs to 15 residues.

The chain recombines TRBV12-3 or TRBV12-4 with TRBJ1-2, with TRBD1 identical over 7 bases. Sample: peripheral blood or thyroid tissue (not recorded which). This TCR was sampled from an adult woman with Graves' disease, either hyperthyroidism or ophthalmopathy (not recorded which). CDR3 sequence (DNA): TGTGCCAGCAGTCCCAGGGGAGGGGGCTACTATGGCTACACCTTC. Its translation: CASSPRGGGYYGYTF.